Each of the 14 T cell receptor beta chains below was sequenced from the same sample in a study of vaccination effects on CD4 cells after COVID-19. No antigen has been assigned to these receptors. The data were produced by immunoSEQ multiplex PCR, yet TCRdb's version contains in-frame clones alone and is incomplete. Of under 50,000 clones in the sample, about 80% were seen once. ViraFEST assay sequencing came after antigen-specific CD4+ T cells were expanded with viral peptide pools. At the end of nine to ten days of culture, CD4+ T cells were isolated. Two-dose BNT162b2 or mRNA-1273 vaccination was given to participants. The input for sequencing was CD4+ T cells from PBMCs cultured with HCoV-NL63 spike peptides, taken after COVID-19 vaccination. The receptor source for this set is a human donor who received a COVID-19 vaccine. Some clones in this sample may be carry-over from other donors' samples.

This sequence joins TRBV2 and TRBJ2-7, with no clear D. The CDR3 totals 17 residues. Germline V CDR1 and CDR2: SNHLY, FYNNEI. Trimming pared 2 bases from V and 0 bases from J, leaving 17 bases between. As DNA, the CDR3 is TGTGCCAGCAGTGAAAATTTCCGGGCGTCAAGCTCCTACGAGCAGTACGTC. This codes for CASSENFRASSSYEQYV.

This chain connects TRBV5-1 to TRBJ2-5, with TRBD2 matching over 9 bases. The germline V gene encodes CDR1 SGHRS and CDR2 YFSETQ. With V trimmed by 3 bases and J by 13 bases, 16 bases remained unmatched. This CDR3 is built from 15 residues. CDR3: CASSSGAGGSNSRYF. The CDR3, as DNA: TGCGCCAGCAGCTCCGGAGCGGGGGGCTCTAATAGCCGGTACTTC.

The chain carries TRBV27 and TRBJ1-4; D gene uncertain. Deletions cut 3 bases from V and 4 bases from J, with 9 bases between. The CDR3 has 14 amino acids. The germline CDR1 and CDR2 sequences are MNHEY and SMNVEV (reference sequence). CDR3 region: CASSFSPLNEKLFF. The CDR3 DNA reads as TGTGCCAGCAGTTTTTCCCCTCTTAATGAAAAACTGTTTTTT.

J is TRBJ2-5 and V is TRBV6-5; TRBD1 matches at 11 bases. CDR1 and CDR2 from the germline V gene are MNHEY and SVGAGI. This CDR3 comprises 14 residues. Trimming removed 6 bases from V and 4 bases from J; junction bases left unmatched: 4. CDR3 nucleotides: TGTGCCAGCAGCGGGACAGGGGGTAGAGAGACCCAGTACTTC. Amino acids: CASSGTGGRETQYF.

CDR3 protein: CASSPPGGQNIQYF. The CDR3 region has the DNA TGCGCCAGCAGCCCACCGGGGGGTCAGAACATTCAGTACTTC. This chain joins TRBV4-3 and TRBJ2-4; 7 bases align to TRBD2. V trimming: 4 bases; J trimming: 7 bases; junction bases outside the gene matches: 7. Germline assignment: CDR1 LGHNA and CDR2 YSLEER. The CDR3 runs 14 residues.

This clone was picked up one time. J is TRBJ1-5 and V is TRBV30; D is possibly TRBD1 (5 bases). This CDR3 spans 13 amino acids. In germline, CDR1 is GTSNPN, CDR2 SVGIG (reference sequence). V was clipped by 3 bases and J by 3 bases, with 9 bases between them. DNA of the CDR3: TGTGCCTGGAGCCGACAGCTCAATCAGCCCCAGCATTTT. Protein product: CAWSRQLNQPQHF.

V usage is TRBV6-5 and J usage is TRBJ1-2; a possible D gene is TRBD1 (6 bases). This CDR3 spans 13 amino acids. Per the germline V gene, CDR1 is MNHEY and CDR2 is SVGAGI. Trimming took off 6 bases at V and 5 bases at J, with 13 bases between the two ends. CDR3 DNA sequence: TGTGCCAGCAGGTGGACAGTCGGGTATGGCTACACCTTC. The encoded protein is CASRWTVGYGYTF.

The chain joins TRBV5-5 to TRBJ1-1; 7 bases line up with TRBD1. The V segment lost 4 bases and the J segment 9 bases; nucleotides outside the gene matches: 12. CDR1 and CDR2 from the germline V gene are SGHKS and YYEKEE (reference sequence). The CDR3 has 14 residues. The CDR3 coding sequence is TGTGCCAGCAGCGATGATCCAGGGGGGGTTCAAGCTTTCTTT. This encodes CASSDDPGGVQAFF.

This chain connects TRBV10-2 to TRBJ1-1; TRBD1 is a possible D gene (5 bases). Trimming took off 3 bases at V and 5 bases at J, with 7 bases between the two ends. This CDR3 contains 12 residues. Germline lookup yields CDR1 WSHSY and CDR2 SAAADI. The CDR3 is CASSDGGTEAFF. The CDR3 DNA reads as TGCGCCAGCAGTGATGGGGGGACTGAAGCTTTCTTT.

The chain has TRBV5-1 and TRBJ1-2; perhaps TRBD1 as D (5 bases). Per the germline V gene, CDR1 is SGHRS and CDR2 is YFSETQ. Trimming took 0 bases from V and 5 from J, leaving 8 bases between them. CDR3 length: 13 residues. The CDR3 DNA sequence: TGCGCCAGCAGCTTGGAAGGGGCTTATGGCTACACCTTC. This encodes CASSLEGAYGYTF.

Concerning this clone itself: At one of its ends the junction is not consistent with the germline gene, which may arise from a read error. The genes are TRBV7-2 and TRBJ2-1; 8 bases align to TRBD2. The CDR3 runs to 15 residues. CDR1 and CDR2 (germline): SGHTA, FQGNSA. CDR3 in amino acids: CASSWTGGDLGEQFF. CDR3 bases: TGTGCTAGCAGCTGGACGGGGGGGGACCTTGGGGAGCAGTTCTTC. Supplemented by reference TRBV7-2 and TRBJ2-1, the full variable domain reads GAGVSQSPSNKVTEKGKDVELRCDPISGHTALYWYRQSLGQGLEFLIYFQGNSAPDKSGLPSDRFSAERTGGSVSTLTIQRTQQEDSAVYLCASSWTGGDLGEQFFGPGTRLTVL.

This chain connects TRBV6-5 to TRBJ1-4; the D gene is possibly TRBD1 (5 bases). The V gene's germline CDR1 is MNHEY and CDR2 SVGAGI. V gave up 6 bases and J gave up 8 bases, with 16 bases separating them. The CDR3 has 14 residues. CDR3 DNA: TGTGCCAGCAGCCGAATCCAGGGTGGGGAAAAACTGTTTTTT. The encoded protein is CASSRIQGGEKLFF.

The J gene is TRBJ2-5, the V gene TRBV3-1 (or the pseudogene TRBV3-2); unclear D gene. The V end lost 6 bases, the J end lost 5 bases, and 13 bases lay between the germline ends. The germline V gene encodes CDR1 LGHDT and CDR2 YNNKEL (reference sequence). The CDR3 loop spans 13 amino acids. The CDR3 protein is CASRVPGMETQYF. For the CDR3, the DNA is TGTGCCAGCAGAGTACCGGGCATGGAGACCCAGTACTTC.

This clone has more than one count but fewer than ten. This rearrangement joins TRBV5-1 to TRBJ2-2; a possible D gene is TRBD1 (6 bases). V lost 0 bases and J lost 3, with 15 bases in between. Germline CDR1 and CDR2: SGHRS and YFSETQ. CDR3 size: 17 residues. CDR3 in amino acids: CASSLGPAGEDTGELFF. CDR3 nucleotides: TGCGCCAGCAGCTTGGGTCCGGCAGGGGAAGACACCGGGGAGCTGTTTTTT.